This entry is about one TCR beta chain. The antigen is not known. The data originate from a study of CD8 T cells in ankylosing spondylitis. Study-wide findings and caveats: Reported data indicate significant enrichment of disease-linked clones within matched ankylosing spondylitis synovial fluid. In peripheral blood, disease-linked CD8+ clones occurred at relatively low frequencies.

Preparation of TCR beta libraries was done by quantitative 5'-RACE with molecular barcodes. TCRdb processed the 5' RACE reads anew with MiXCR; each CDR3 protein has one entry. The table shows around 150,000 distinct CDR3 sequences, with 44% occurring only once. CDR1 is GTSNPN and CDR2 is SVGIG in the germline V gene (reference sequence). Trimming pared 0 bases from V and 3 bases from J, leaving 8 bases between. CDR3 length: 13 residues. The rearrangement uses TRBV30 and TRBJ1-1; D unresolved. This TCR derives from a male donor with ankylosing spondylitis. Sequenced: synovial fluid, either unsorted or a sorted T cell fraction (not recorded which). The CDR3 sequence is CAWSVTRDTEAFF. The CDR3 DNA is TGTGCCTGGAGTGTTACAAGGGACACTGAAGCTTTCTTT.